This T cell receptor (delta chain) came from a study of γδ T cells in repeated Plasmodium falciparum infection. At least ten counts were recorded for this clone. CDR1 and CDR2 (germline): GEAIGNYY, EKD. The CDR3 contains 18 residues. After removal of 0 bases from V and 3 bases from J, the junction contained 13 bases not matched to a gene. TCRdb re-processed the multiplex PCR reads using CATT. Of roughly 50,000 delta-chain clones listed, approximately 1.5% are singletons. Flow sorting of PBMC yielded separate Vgamma9/Vdelta2+ and Vdelta2-negative gammadelta T cell populations for bulk repertoire analysis.

Sequencing was done on a sample of gamma-delta T cells from blood. The sequence was collected from a pool of human donors (malaria-infected and uninfected, not separated). This chain links TRDV2 with TRDJ1; 9 bases are shared with TRDD3. The chain's CDR3 is CACDTSISSWGISDKLIF. The CDR3 DNA is TGTGCCTGTGACACCAGTATCTCAAGCTGGGGGATTTCCGATAAACTCATCTTT.